The 19 T cell receptor beta chains below come from one sample, sequenced in a study of T-cell memory formation after mild COVID-19. TCRdb reprocessed the 5' RACE reads via MiXCR and lists one record per CDR3 protein. The sample includes 90,000 to 120,000 distinct CDR3 sequences, 15% to 20% of them seen just once. Material for sequencing was PBMCs or a T cell subset sorted from them (not recorded which). The source is a man younger than 30 who had mild COVID-19 (a few samples of this study predate the infection). Cell type and time point are not known.

This clonotype came up a few times. This chain uses TRBV20-1 with TRBJ2-2, with D possibly being TRBD2 (6 bases). Trimming removed 0 bases at V and 7 bases at J, with 12 bases between. Germline loops: CDR1 DFQATT, CDR2 SNEGSKA (reference sequence). This CDR3 contains 14 residues. Written as DNA, the CDR3 is TGCAGTGCTAGAGAGGGACTGTTCGGCGGGGAGCTGTTTTTT. This sequence encodes CSAREGLFGGELFF.

In this sample, this clonotype turned up once. The CDR3 region is CASSSWARTSGENEQFF. The CDR3 coding sequence is TGTGCCAGCAGTTCCTGGGCCAGGACTAGCGGGGAGAATGAGCAGTTCTTC. The chain couples TRBV5-6 to TRBJ2-1; 12 nucleotides line up with TRBD2. With 5 bases clipped from V and 7 bases from J, the junction kept 13 bases outside the gene matches. Looked up from germline, CDR1 is SGHDT and CDR2 is YYEEEE. This CDR3 region has 17 residues.

This clonotype showed up just a few times. V is TRBV5-1 and J is TRBJ1-4; 7 nucleotides line up with TRBD1. The J segment lost 0 bases and the V segment lost 4 bases, leaving 6 bases of the junction unmatched. CDR3 length: 16 residues. CDR1 and CDR2 from the germline V gene are SGHRS and YFSETQ. CDR3 amino acids: CASSPGQRSTNEKLFF. CDR3 DNA: TGCGCCAGCAGCCCGGGACAGCGGTCAACTAATGAAAAACTGTTTTTT.

A few counts support this clonotype. The gene calls are TRBV9 and TRBJ2-3; 9 bases match TRBD2. This CDR3 region has 17 residues. V was clipped by 4 bases and J by 2 bases; unmatched bases: 11. Germline values: CDR1 SGDLS, CDR2 YYNGEE. In DNA, the CDR3 is TGTGCCAGCAGCCCGCGTAGGGGGACTAGCCACACAGATACGCAGTATTTT. This translates into CASSPRRGTSHTDTQYF.

This clonotype was detected a few times. DNA of the CDR3: TGTGCCAGCAGTCCCTTCGGACAGGGACGTCAGCCCCAGCATTTT. Amino acid sequence: CASSPFGQGRQPQHF. V is TRBV6-2 or TRBV6-3 and J is TRBJ1-5; 8 bases line up with TRBD1. In germline, CDR1 is MNHEY, CDR2 SVGEGT. The CDR3 loop spans 15 amino acids. Unmatched junction bases numbered 9, after V lost 5 bases and J lost 6 bases.

This clonotype was seen a handful of times. V is TRBV6-5 and J is TRBJ2-7; the match to TRBD1 covers 9 bases. Germline trimming cut 5 bases from V and 6 bases from J; bases unmatched to any gene: 11. Germline V CDR1 and CDR2: MNHEY, SVGAGI. This CDR3 contains 15 residues. CDR3 residues: CASSKGQGWAAEQYF. CDR3 nucleotide sequence: TGTGCCAGCAGTAAAGGACAGGGGTGGGCCGCCGAGCAGTACTTC.

This clonotype was seen a handful of times. This rearrangement joins TRBV6-6 to TRBJ1-2; D uncertain. CDR1 is MNHNY and CDR2 is SVGAGI in the germline V gene (reference sequence). With 0 bases removed from V and 3 bases from J, the gap between germline ends came to 11 bases. The CDR3 totals 15 residues. The CDR3 region is CASSYSWQAYYGYTF. The CDR3 nucleotides are TGTGCCAGCAGTTACTCTTGGCAGGCCTACTATGGCTACACCTTC.

This clonotype was detected only a few times. This chain joins TRBV29-1 and TRBJ1-1; possibly TRBD1 for D (5 bases). The CDR3 spans 13 residues. Germline-derived CDR1 and CDR2 are SQVTM and ANQGSEA. The germline V and J ends were trimmed by 7 bases and 2 bases, with 14 bases remaining between them. The CDR3 sequence is CSALGQPNTEAFF. The CDR3 coding sequence is TGCAGCGCCCTGGGGCAGCCAAACACTGAAGCTTTCTTT.

J is TRBJ1-1 and V is TRBV4-1, with D maybe TRBD1 (5 bases). There are 13 residues in the CDR3. The V gene's germline CDR1 is MGHRA and CDR2 YSYEKL. V lost 5 bases and J lost 4, with 11 bases in between. In nucleotides, the CDR3 is TGCGCCAGCAGCTCCCCGGGACGCACTGAAGCTTTCTTT. Translating gives CASSSPGRTEAFF.

This clonotype was counted between two and nine times. V usage is TRBV20-1 and J usage is TRBJ2-1, with D perhaps matching TRBD1 or TRBD2 (5 bases each). Deletions cut 3 bases from V and 6 bases from J, with 18 bases between. The germline gives CDR1 DFQATT, CDR2 SNEGSKA (reference sequence). The CDR3 spans 15 residues. Here the CDR3 reads CSASPRRGASNEQFF. The CDR3 region has the DNA TGCAGTGCTAGCCCCCGACGAGGGGCCAGCAATGAGCAGTTCTTC.

This chain joins TRBV5-1 and TRBJ2-3, with D unresolved. The ends were cut back, 4 bases at V and 0 bases at J, with 6 bases in the middle. This CDR3 region has 13 residues. Per the germline V gene, CDR1 is SGHRS and CDR2 is YFSETQ. CDR3 nucleotide sequence: TGCGCCAGCAGCCCTGGGAGCACAGATACGCAGTATTTT. The encoded protein is CASSPGSTDTQYF.

V gene TRBV9 combines with J gene TRBJ1-2, with 7 bases that match TRBD1. The CDR3 contains 13 residues. V lost 1 base to trimming and J lost 6 bases; unmatched junction nucleotides: 3. In germline, CDR1 is SGDLS, CDR2 YYNGEE. CDR3 sequence (DNA): TGTGCCAGCAGCGTACCCGGACAGGATGGCTACACCTTC. It translates to CASSVPGQDGYTF.

The CDR3 loop is CASSSPGAGQPQHF. In nucleotides, the CDR3 is TGTGCCAGCAGTTCCCCGGGGGCGGGTCAGCCCCAGCATTTT. The V gene is TRBV28, the J gene TRBJ1-5, with D tentatively TRBD1 (6 bases). V was shortened by 4 bases and J by 6 bases, with 13 bases between the two germline ends. This CDR3 region has 14 residues. CDR1 is MDHEN, CDR2 SYDVKM, per germline.

This clonotype was detected only a few times. This sequence joins TRBV5-1 and TRBJ2-2; no reliable D call. This CDR3 is 14 amino acids long. In germline, CDR1 is SGHRS, CDR2 YFSETQ. V lost 2 bases and J 7 bases, leaving 12 bases between the germline ends. CDR3 in amino acids: CASSFSRQDGELFF. DNA for the CDR3: TGCGCCAGCAGCTTTTCACGGCAAGACGGGGAGCTGTTTTTT. Full variable domain (outside the CDR3, taken from reference TRBV5-1 and TRBJ2-2): KAGVTQTPRYLIKTRGQQVTLSCSPISGHRSVSWYQQTPGQGLQFLFEYFSETQRNKGNFPGRFSGRQFSNSRSEMNVSTLELGDSALYLCASSFSRQDGELFFGEGSRLTVL.

The chain has TRBV11-3 and TRBJ2-1; D might be TRBD1 (6 bases). V lost 0 bases to trimming and J lost 4 bases, with 7 bases between them. This CDR3 is built from 14 residues. Germline assignment: CDR1 SGHNT and CDR2 YENEEA. The CDR3 region has the DNA TGTGCCAGCAGCTTAGAGGGGGCTTACAATGAGCAGTTCTTC. Its protein product is CASSLEGAYNEQFF.

This chain joins TRBV20-1 and TRBJ2-1, with 8 bases matching TRBD1. V shed 4 bases and J 6 bases; nucleotides not matched to a gene: 2. This CDR3 has 12 residues. Per the germline V gene, CDR1 is DFQATT and CDR2 is SNEGSKA (reference sequence). This CDR3 reads CSAITGGNEQFF. In DNA, the CDR3 is TGCAGTGCTATCACAGGGGGCAATGAGCAGTTCTTC.

This clonotype was found a few times. V usage is TRBV2 and J usage is TRBJ1-1, with a possible D match to TRBD1 (6 bases). The V gene's germline CDR1 is SNHLY and CDR2 FYNNEI. V was pared by 6 bases and J by 11 bases, with 16 bases between. This CDR3 contains 12 residues. The CDR3 DNA reads TGTGCCAGCAGGACCACAGGGAGGACGGCTTTCTTT. This translates into CASRTTGRTAFF.

This clonotype appeared a few times. CDR3 residues: CASSPTDSWETQYF. As DNA, the CDR3 is TGTGCCAGCAGTCCCACTGACAGCTGGGAGACCCAGTACTTC. This chain joins TRBV12-3 or TRBV12-4 and TRBJ2-5, with D tentatively TRBD1 (5 bases). The CDR3 runs to 14 residues. Trimming took off 5 bases at V and 5 bases at J, with 15 bases between the two ends.

This clonotype has a count of ten or more. The J gene is TRBJ2-1, the V gene TRBV5-1; no reliable D call. The CDR3 consists of 15 residues. V lost 2 bases and J lost 0, with 9 bases in between. The V gene's germline CDR1 is SGHRS and CDR2 YFSETQ. The CDR3 sequence: CASSFSTSSYNEQFF. The CDR3 DNA is TGCGCCAGCAGCTTCTCCACGAGCTCCTACAATGAGCAGTTCTTC.